The 19 T cell receptor beta chains presented below share a single source sample, sequenced in a study of OX40 agonist ivuxolimab in advanced cancers. This table comes from immunoSEQ multiplex PCR, and its TCRdb copy is limited to in-frame clones, with some not included. The sample yields some 57,000 clones, roughly 86% seen once. The source was CD4+ or CD8+ T cells sorted from blood, collected in a trial of the OX40 agonist ivuxolimab. The origin of the receptors is an adult with an advanced solid tumor such as melanoma, head and neck, liver or kidney cancer.

This clone was counted a single time. The J gene is TRBJ2-3, the V gene TRBV19, with D uncertain. CDR3 length: 12 amino acids. Trimming cost V 3 bases and J 6 bases, with 7 bases left between them. From germline, CDR1 is LNHDA and CDR2 SQIVND (reference sequence). The CDR3 spells CASSILPDTQYF. For the CDR3, the DNA is TGTGCCAGTAGTATTCTACCCGATACGCAGTATTTT.

J is TRBJ1-1 and V is TRBV5-1, with 7 bases fitting TRBD1. CDR1 and CDR2 from the germline V gene are SGHRS and YFSETQ. With V trimmed by 0 bases and J by 1 base, 3 bases remained unmatched. The CDR3 contains 15 residues. CDR3: CASSLGGQPNTEAFF. CDR3 bases: TGCGCCAGCAGCTTGGGGGGACAGCCGAACACTGAAGCTTTCTTT. The complete variable domain, with remaining parts taken from reference TRBV5-1 and TRBJ1-1, reads KAGVTQTPRYLIKTRGQQVTLSCSPISGHRSVSWYQQTPGQGLQFLFEYFSETQRNKGNFPGRFSGRQFSNSRSEMNVSTLELGDSALYLCASSLGGQPNTEAFFGQGTRLTVV.

The rearrangement uses TRBV27 and TRBJ1-1; 7 bases are shared with TRBD1. Germline V lookup: CDR1 MNHEY, CDR2 SMNVEV (reference sequence). The ends lost 0 bases at V and 1 base at J; junction bases unmatched: 2. The CDR3 loop spans 15 amino acids. CDR3 residues: CASSLSQGENTEAFF. The CDR3 coding sequence is TGTGCCAGCAGTTTATCGCAGGGGGAGAACACTGAAGCTTTCTTT.

The chain is built from TRBV5-1 and TRBJ2-1, with 7 bases matching TRBD2. Germline V lookup: CDR1 SGHRS, CDR2 YFSETQ. This CDR3 spans 18 amino acids. The junction had 19 bases not matched to a gene; V was cut back by 1 base and J by 9 bases. The CDR3 protein is CASSLSVAAPGGISEQFF. As DNA, the CDR3 is TGCGCCAGCAGCTTGTCGGTTGCAGCCCCGGGGGGTATCAGTGAGCAGTTCTTC.

This chain joins TRBV7-2 and TRBJ2-5, with TRBD1 matching over 9 bases. This CDR3 has 13 amino acids. The germline V gene encodes CDR1 SGHTA and CDR2 FQGNSA. V lost 8 bases and J lost 3; bases outside the gene matches: 4. The CDR3 here is CASGDRAKETQYF. The DNA for the CDR3 is TGTGCCAGCGGGGACAGGGCGAAAGAGACCCAGTACTTC.

The rearrangement joins TRBV18 to TRBJ2-1; TRBD1 might be the D (5 bases). The germline V gene has CDR1 KGHSH and CDR2 LQKENI. V was shortened by 4 bases and J by 10 bases, with 14 bases between the two germline ends. This CDR3 region has 13 residues. The CDR3 DNA is TGTGCCAGCTCACTACCCCCAGGGCCCGAGCAGTTCTTC. It specifies CASSLPPGPEQFF.

The DNA of the CDR3 is TGTGCCAGCAGCTTGTCCCAGAACCCCGTAGGAGACGAGCAGTACTTC. Translation: CASSLSQNPVGDEQYF. V gene TRBV5-5 combines with J gene TRBJ2-7; no clear D gene. Germline V lookup: CDR1 SGHKS, CDR2 YYEKEE (reference sequence). This CDR3 spans 16 amino acids. V gave up 1 base and J gave up 5 bases, with 19 bases separating them. Combining the CDR3 with reference TRBV5-5 and TRBJ2-7 gives the whole variable domain DAGVTQSPTHLIKTRGQQVTLRCSPISGHKSVSWYQQVLGQGPQFIFQYYEKEERGRGNFPDRFSARQFPNYSSELNVNALLLGDSALYLCASSLSQNPVGDEQYFGPGTRLTVT.

The chain uses TRBV7-8 and TRBJ1-4, with 9 bases matching TRBD1. The CDR3 runs to 16 residues. V was clipped by 5 bases and J by 3 bases; unmatched bases: 7. Germline CDR1 and CDR2: SGHVS and FQNEAQ. For the CDR3, the DNA is TGTGCCAGCAGCCGAAGACAGGGGGTAGCTAATGAAAAACTGTTTTTT. Its translation: CASSRRQGVANEKLFF.

The gene calls are TRBV11-2 and TRBJ2-7; 7 nucleotides align to TRBD2. Germline V gene lookup returns CDR1 SGHAT and CDR2 FQNNGV. The CDR3 consists of 17 residues. Trimming at V came to 0 bases and at J to 7 bases, leaving 15 bases not matched to a gene. The CDR3 is CASSLDWGGQVSGEQYF. CDR3 coding DNA: TGTGCCAGCAGCTTAGATTGGGGAGGGCAGGTTAGCGGTGAGCAGTACTTC. The entire variable domain, with the rest obtained from reference TRBV11-2 and TRBJ2-7, is as follows: EAGVAQSPRYKIIEKRQSVAFWCNPISGHATLYWYQQILGQGPKLLIQFQNNGVVDDSQLPKDRFSAERLKGVDSTLKIQPAKLEDSAVYLCASSLDWGGQVSGEQYFGPGTRLTVT.

Remarks on this clone: The junction differs from germline at one of its ends, possibly a read error. Here the CDR3 DNA reads TGTGCGAGCAGGGACCATGGCTACACCTTC. This encodes CASRDHGYTF. The chain couples TRBV28 to TRBJ1-2, with D maybe TRBD1 (5 bases). This CDR3 has 10 residues. The germline V gene has CDR1 MDHEN and CDR2 SYDVKM.

V is TRBV7-8 and J is TRBJ2-7; 11 bases are shared with TRBD2. V was clipped by 1 base and J by 3 bases; unmatched bases: 8. The CDR3 contains 17 residues. The V gene's germline CDR1 is SGHVS and CDR2 FQNEAQ. The CDR3 is CASSLGSGRAQNYEQYF. CDR3 DNA: TGTGCCAGCAGCTTAGGTAGCGGGAGGGCACAGAACTACGAGCAGTACTTC.

The chain has TRBV15 and TRBJ1-2; TRBD1 matches 8 bases. The germline gives CDR1 LNHNV, CDR2 YYDKDF (reference sequence). J lost 3 bases, V lost 3 bases, and 0 bases had no gene match. CDR3 size: 13 residues. CDR3 amino acids: CATSRTGDYGYTF. The CDR3 DNA reads TGTGCCACCAGCAGGACAGGGGACTATGGCTACACCTTC.

V usage is TRBV18 and J usage is TRBJ2-3; D ambiguous. The germline gives CDR1 KGHSH, CDR2 LQKENI. This CDR3 region has 13 residues. V gave up 0 bases and J gave up 6 bases, with 7 bases separating them. The CDR3 here is CASSPPGSDTQYF. The CDR3 DNA sequence: TGTGCCAGCTCACCACCAGGGTCGGATACGCAGTATTTT.

This chain joins TRBV28 and TRBJ2-2; no clear D gene. V shed 5 bases and J shed 5 bases, with 6 bases lying between them. CDR1 and CDR2 (germline): MDHEN, SYDVKM. The CDR3 extends over 12 amino acids. The CDR3 bases are TGTGCCAGCAGTCTCACGACCGGGGAGCTGTTTTTT. Residues: CASSLTTGELFF.

The chain is built from TRBV5-1 and TRBJ2-6, with D hard to call. Germline loops: CDR1 SGHRS, CDR2 YFSETQ. The germline V and J ends were trimmed by 0 bases and 0 bases, with 4 bases remaining between them. The CDR3 loop spans 15 amino acids. CDR3 residues: CASSLEHSGANVLTF. The DNA of the CDR3 is TGCGCCAGCAGCTTGGAGCACTCTGGGGCCAACGTCCTGACTTTC.

This clone was observed a handful of times. The CDR3 loop reads CASSPYPTNEKLFF. CDR3 bases: TGTGCCAGTAGTCCTTACCCAACTAATGAAAAACTGTTTTTT. The V and J genes are TRBV19 and TRBJ1-4; D not certain. This CDR3 comprises 14 residues. Trimming stripped 5 bases from V and 0 bases from J, with 7 bases between. Germline V lookup: CDR1 LNHDA, CDR2 SQIVND (reference sequence).

The V gene is TRBV28, the J gene TRBJ2-5; D perhaps matches TRBD1 (5 bases). Looked up from germline, CDR1 is MDHEN and CDR2 is SYDVKM. This CDR3 region has 13 residues. Trimming shortened V by 8 bases and J by 4 bases, and 14 bases separated the two germline ends. CDR3 coding DNA: TGTGCCAGCTCGACCGGACACCGAGAGACCCAGTACTTC. It yields the protein CASSTGHRETQYF.

This chain uses TRBV19 with TRBJ1-1; no clear D gene. There are 11 residues in the CDR3. Trimming left V 3 bases short and J 4 bases short, with 3 bases between. Per germline, CDR1 LNHDA and CDR2 SQIVND (reference sequence). The CDR3 region is CASSIATEAFF. The CDR3 DNA sequence: TGTGCCAGTAGTATTGCCACTGAAGCTTTCTTT.

This chain connects TRBV2 to TRBJ2-1; 12 bases fit TRBD2. Per germline, CDR1 SNHLY and CDR2 FYNNEI. J was trimmed by 2 bases and V by 2 bases; bases with no gene match: 7. The CDR3 length is 18 residues. This chain's CDR3 is CASSERLAGGSAYNEQFF. For the CDR3, the DNA is TGTGCCAGCAGTGAAAGGCTAGCGGGAGGGTCCGCCTACAATGAGCAGTTCTTC.